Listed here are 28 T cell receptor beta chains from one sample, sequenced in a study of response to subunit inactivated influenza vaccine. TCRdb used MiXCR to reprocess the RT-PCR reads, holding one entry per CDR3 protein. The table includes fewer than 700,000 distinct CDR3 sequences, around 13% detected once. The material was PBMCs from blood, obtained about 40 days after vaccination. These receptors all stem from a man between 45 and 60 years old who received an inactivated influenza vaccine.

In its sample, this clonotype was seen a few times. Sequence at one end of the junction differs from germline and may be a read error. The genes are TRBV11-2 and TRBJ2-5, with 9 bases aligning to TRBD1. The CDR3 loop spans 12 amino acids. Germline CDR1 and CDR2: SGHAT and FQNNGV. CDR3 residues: CASSLDRGQGVF. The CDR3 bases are TGTGCCAGCAGCTTAGATCGGGGACAGGGAGTTTTC. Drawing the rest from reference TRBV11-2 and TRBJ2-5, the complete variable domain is EAGVAQSPRYKIIEKRQSVAFWCNPISGHATLYWYQQILGQGPKLLIQFQNNGVVDDSQLPKDRFSAERLKGVDSTLKIQPAKLEDSAVYLCASSLDRGQGVFGPGTRLLVL.

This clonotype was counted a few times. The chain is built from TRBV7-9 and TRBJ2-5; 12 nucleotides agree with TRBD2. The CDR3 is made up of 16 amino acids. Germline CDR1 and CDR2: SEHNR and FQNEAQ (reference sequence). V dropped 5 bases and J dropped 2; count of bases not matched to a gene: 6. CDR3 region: CASSGLAGGLQETQYF. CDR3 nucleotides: TGTGCCAGCAGCGGTCTAGCGGGAGGGTTACAAGAGACCCAGTACTTC.

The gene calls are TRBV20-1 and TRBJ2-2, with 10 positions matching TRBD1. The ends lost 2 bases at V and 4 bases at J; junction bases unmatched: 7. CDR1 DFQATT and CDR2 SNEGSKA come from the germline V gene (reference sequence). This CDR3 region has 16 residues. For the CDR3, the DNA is TGCAGTGCTAGATTTCCGGGACAGGGGAGCACCGGGGAGCTGTTTTTT. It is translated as CSARFPGQGSTGELFF.

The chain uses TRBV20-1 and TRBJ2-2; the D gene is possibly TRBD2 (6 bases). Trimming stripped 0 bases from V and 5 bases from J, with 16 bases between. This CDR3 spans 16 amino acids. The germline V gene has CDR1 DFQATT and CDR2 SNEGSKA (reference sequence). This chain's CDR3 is CSARDSAQSGTGELFF. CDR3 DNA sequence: TGCAGTGCTAGAGATTCCGCGCAGAGCGGGACCGGGGAGCTGTTTTTT.

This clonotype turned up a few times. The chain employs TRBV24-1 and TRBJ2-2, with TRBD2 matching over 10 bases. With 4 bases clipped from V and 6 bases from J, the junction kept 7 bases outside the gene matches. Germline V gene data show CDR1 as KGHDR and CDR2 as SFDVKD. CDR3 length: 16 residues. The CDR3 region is CATSDPSGSDAGELFF. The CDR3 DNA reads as TGTGCCACCAGTGACCCTAGCGGGAGTGACGCCGGGGAGCTGTTTTTT.

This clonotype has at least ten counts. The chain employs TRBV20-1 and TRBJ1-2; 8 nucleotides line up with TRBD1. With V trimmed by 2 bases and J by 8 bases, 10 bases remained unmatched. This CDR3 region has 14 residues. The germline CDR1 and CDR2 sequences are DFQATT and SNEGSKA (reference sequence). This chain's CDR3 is CSARSGTGPSGYTF. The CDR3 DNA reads TGCAGTGCTAGATCCGGGACAGGCCCGTCGGGCTACACCTTC.

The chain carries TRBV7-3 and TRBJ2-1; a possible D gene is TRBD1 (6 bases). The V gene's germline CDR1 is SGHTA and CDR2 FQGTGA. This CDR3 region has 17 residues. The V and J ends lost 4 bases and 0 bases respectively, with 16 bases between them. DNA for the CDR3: TGTGCCAGCAGCTACGGGGACACCCGGAGCTCCTACAATGAGCAGTTCTTC. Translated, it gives CASSYGDTRSSYNEQFF.

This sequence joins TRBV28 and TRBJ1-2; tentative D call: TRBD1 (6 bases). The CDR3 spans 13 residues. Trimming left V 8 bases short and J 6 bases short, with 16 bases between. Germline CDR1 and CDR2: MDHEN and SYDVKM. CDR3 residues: CASLDWGGDGYTF. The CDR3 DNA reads TGTGCCAGCTTAGACTGGGGGGGCGATGGCTACACCTTC.

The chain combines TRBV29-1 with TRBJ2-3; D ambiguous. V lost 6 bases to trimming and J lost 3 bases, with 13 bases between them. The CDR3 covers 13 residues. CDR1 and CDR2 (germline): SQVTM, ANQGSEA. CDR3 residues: CSVTPGATDTQYF. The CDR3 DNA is TGCAGCGTGACCCCCGGCGCTACAGATACGCAGTATTTT.

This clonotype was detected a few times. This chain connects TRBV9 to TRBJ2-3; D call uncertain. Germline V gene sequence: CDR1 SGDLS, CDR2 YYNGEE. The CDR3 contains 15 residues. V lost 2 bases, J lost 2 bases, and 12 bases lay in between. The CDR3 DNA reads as TGTGCCAGCAGCGTGGCTAGTAGCATCACAGATACGCAGTATTTT. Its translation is CASSVASSITDTQYF.

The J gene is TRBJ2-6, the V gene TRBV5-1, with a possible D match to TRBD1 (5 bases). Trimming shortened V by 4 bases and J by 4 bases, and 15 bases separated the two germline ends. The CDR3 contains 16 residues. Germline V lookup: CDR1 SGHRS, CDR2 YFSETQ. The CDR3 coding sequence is TGCGCCAGCAGCCCCACCCCAGGGTACGGGGCCAACGTCCTGACTTTC. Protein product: CASSPTPGYGANVLTF.

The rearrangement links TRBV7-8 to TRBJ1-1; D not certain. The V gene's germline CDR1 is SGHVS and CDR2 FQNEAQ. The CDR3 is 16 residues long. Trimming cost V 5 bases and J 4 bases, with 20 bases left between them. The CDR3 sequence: CASSPHGGPRGTEAFF. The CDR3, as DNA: TGTGCCAGCAGCCCACACGGCGGACCACGGGGCACTGAAGCTTTCTTT.

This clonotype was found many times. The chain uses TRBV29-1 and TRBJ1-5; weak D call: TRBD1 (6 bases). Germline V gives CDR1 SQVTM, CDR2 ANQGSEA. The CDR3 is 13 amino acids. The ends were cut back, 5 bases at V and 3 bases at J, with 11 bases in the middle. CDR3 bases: TGCAGCGTTCAGGACAGCGTCAATCAGCCCCAGCATTTT. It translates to CSVQDSVNQPQHF.

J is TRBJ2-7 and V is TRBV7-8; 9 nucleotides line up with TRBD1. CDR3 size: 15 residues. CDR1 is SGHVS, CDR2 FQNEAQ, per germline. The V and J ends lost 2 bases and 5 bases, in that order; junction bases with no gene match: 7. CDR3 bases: TGTGCCAGCAGCTTAACAGGACAGGGGCTCAACGAGCAGTACTTC. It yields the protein CASSLTGQGLNEQYF.

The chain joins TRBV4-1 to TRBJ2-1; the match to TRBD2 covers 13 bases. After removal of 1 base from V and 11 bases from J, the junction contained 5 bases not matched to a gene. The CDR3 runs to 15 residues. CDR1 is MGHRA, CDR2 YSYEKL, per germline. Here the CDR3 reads CASSQVRTSGGQQFF. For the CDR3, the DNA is TGCGCCAGCAGCCAAGTCAGGACTAGCGGGGGCCAGCAGTTCTTC.

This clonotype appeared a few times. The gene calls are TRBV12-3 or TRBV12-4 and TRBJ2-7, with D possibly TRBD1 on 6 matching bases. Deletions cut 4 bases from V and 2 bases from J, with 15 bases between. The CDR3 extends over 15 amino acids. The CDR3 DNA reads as TGTGCCAGCAGTTCTCGACAGGCCACTCCCTACGAGCAGTACTTC. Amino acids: CASSSRQATPYEQYF.

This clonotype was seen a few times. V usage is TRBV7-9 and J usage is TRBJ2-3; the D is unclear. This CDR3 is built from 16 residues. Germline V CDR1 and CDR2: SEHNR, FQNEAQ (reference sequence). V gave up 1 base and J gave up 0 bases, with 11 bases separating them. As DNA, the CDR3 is TGTGCCAGCAGCTTAGAGTTCAGACAAAGCACAGATACGCAGTATTTT. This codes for CASSLEFRQSTDTQYF.

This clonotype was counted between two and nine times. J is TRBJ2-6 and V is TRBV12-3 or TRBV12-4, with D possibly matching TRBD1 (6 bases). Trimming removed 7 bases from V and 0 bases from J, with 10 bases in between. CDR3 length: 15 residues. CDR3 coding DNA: TGTGCCAGCATCTTAGGGGGCTCTGGGGCCAACGTCCTGACTTTC. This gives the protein CASILGGSGANVLTF.

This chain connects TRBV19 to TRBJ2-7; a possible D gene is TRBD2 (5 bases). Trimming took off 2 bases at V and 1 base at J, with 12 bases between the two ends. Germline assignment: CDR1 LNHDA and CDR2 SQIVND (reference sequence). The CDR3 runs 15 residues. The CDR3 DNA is TGTGCCAGTAGTATAATGAGTGGGGAGTCCTACGAGCAGTACTTC. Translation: CASSIMSGESYEQYF.

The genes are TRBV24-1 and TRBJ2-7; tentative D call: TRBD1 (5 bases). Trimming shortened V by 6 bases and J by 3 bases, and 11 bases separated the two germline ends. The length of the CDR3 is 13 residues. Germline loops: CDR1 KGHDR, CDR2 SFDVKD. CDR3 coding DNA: TGTGCCACCAGTAGCCGGACAAGCTACGAGCAGTACTTC. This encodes CATSSRTSYEQYF.

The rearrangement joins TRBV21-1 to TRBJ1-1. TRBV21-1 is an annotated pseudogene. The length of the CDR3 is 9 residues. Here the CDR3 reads CASSRLAFF. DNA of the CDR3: TGTGCCAGCAGCAGGCTGGCTTTCTTT.

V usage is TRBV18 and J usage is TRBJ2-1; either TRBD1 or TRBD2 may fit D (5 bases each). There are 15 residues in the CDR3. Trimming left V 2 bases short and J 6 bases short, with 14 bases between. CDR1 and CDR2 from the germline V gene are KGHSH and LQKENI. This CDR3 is CASSPGLGGGNEQFF. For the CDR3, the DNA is TGTGCCAGCTCACCAGGGCTAGGTGGGGGCAATGAGCAGTTCTTC.

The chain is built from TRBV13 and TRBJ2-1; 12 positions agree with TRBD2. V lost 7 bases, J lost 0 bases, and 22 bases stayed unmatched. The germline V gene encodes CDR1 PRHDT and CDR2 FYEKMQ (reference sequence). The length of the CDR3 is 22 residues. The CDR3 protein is CASNVVFLGGLAGQSSYNEQFF. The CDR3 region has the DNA TGTGCCAGCAACGTAGTCTTCCTAGGGGGACTAGCGGGCCAGAGCTCCTACAATGAGCAGTTCTTC.

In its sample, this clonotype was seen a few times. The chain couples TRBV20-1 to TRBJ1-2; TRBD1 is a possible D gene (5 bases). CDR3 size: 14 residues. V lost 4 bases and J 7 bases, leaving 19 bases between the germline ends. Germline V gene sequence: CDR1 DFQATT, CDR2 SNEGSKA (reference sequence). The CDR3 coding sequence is TGCAGTGCTACCCGGACACCTAAATCATCTGGCTACACCTTC. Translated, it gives CSATRTPKSSGYTF.

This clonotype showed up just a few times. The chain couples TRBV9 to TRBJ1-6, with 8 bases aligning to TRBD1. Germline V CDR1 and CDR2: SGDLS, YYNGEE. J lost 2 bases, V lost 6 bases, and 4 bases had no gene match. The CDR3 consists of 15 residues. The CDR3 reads CASTSTGAYNSPLHF. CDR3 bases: TGTGCCAGCACCTCGACAGGGGCCTATAATTCACCCCTCCACTTT.

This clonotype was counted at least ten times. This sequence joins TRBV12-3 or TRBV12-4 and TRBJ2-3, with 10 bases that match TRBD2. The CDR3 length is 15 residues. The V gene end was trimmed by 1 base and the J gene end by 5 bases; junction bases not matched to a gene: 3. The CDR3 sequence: CASSLGGTSVDTQYF. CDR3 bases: TGTGCCAGCAGTTTAGGAGGGACTAGCGTAGATACGCAGTATTTT.

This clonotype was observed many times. CDR3 DNA: TGCGCCAGCAGCGAGGGGACAGGCTCCTACAATGAGCAGTTCTTC. It specifies CASSEGTGSYNEQFF. The chain has TRBV5-1 and TRBJ2-1; 8 bases align to TRBD1. Germline V gene sequence: CDR1 SGHRS, CDR2 YFSETQ. V gave up 4 bases and J gave up 0 bases; unmatched junction bases: 3. CDR3 length: 15 amino acids.

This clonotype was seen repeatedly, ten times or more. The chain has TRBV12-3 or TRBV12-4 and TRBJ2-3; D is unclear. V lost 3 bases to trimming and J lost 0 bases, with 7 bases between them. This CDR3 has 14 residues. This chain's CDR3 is CASSFILSTDTQYF. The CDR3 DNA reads TGTGCCAGCAGTTTTATTCTAAGCACAGATACGCAGTATTTT.